The 14 T cell receptor beta chains in this list originate from one sample, sequenced in a study of blood T cell repertoires in COVID-19. The repertoire was sequenced with immunoSEQ multiplex PCR; TCRdb's copy has only in-frame clones and lacks some. The sample consists of approximately 250,000 clones, 75% to 90% of them appearing once. Sequencing used peripheral blood. Receptors originate from a woman in her sixties or seventies with COVID-19, enrolled during active disease.

The chain joins TRBV5-1 to TRBJ2-7; D unclear. Trimming stripped 0 bases from V and 1 base from J, with 5 bases between. The CDR3 consists of 13 residues. Germline CDR1 and CDR2: SGHRS and YFSETQ. The CDR3 reads CASSLVPSYEQYF. Here the CDR3 DNA reads TGCGCCAGCAGCTTGGTCCCATCCTACGAGCAGTACTTC.

This clone was seen a handful of times. The chain is built from TRBV29-1 and TRBJ1-1; 7 nucleotides agree with TRBD1. The length of the CDR3 is 11 residues. With V trimmed by 7 bases and J by 5 bases, 4 bases remained unmatched. Germline-derived CDR1 and CDR2 are SQVTM and ANQGSEA. The CDR3, as DNA: TGCAGCGCAAACAGGGGTACTGAAGCTTTCTTT. As protein: CSANRGTEAFF. Using reference TRBV29-1 and TRBJ1-1 for the parts outside the CDR3, the full variable domain is SAVISQKPSRDICQRGTSLTIQCQVDSQVTMMFWYRQQPGQSLTLIATANQGSEATYESGFVIDKFPISRPNLTFSTLTVSNMSPEDSSIYLCSANRGTEAFFGQGTRLTVV.

The rearrangement links TRBV2 to TRBJ2-5, with TRBD1 as a possible D gene (5 bases). CDR1 and CDR2 (germline): SNHLY, FYNNEI. There are 14 residues in the CDR3. The V end lost 4 bases, the J end lost 1 base, and 10 bases lay between the germline ends. The CDR3 DNA sequence: TGTGCCAGCAGTGTAACGACAGCCCAAGAGACCCAGTACTTC. Its translation is CASSVTTAQETQYF.

The rearrangement links TRBV9 to TRBJ1-2; D is uncertain. The CDR3 has 14 residues. CDR1 and CDR2 (germline): SGDLS, YYNGEE. V was pared by 0 bases and J by 4 bases, with 10 bases between. CDR3 amino acids: CASSVVPRSYGYTF. The DNA for the CDR3 is TGTGCCAGCAGCGTAGTGCCCAGATCCTATGGCTACACCTTC.

The CDR3 DNA reads as TGTGCCAGCTCACCGGGAGGGGAGGGCGACGAGCAGTACTTC. It encodes CASSPGGEGDEQYF. The J gene is TRBJ2-7, the V gene TRBV18, with 7 bases aligning to TRBD2. This CDR3 region has 14 residues. The V and J ends lost 3 bases and 5 bases, in that order; junction bases with no gene match: 7. Germline loops: CDR1 KGHSH, CDR2 LQKENI.

This clone was seen only a few times. The chain joins TRBV6-6 to TRBJ2-1; the match to TRBD2 covers 11 bases. The CDR3 covers 20 residues. Germline trimming cut 5 bases from V and 0 bases from J; bases unmatched to any gene: 15. Germline CDR1 reads MNHNY; CDR2 reads SVGAGI (reference sequence). The CDR3 DNA reads as TGTGCCAGCAGTCGGAGTCCTAGCGGGGGGTTACAAGCCTCCTACAATGAGCAGTTCTTC. Translation: CASSRSPSGGLQASYNEQFF.

The chain employs TRBV6-1 and TRBJ1-5; TRBD1 is a possible D gene (6 bases). The germline V gene encodes CDR1 MNHNS and CDR2 SASEGT. This CDR3 has 16 residues. V lost 3 bases and J lost 0, with 12 bases in between. The chain's CDR3 is CASSDRGWYSNQPQHF. The CDR3 coding sequence is TGTGCCAGCAGTGACAGGGGTTGGTATAGCAATCAGCCCCAGCATTTT.

The chain employs TRBV5-1 and TRBJ1-1; D gene ambiguous. The V and J ends lost 0 bases and 4 bases respectively, with 7 bases between them. Per germline, CDR1 SGHRS and CDR2 YFSETQ. This CDR3 has 13 amino acids. The CDR3: CASSLERSTEAFF. The CDR3 DNA is TGCGCCAGCAGCTTGGAGCGGAGCACTGAAGCTTTCTTT.

V is TRBV4-1 and J is TRBJ1-1, with 9 bases fitting TRBD1. Germline lookup yields CDR1 MGHRA and CDR2 YSYEKL. The CDR3 is made up of 14 amino acids. V shed 3 bases, J shed 7 bases, and the junction held 6 bases outside the gene matches. The CDR3 region is CASSQPRDRVEAFF. The CDR3 DNA reads TGCGCCAGCAGCCAGCCCCGGGACAGGGTTGAAGCTTTCTTT.

The CDR3 region is CASRGALGERKEEWDTQYF. The CDR3 bases are TGTGCCAGCAGGGGGGCTTTGGGTGAACGGAAGGAGGAGTGGGATACGCAGTATTTT. The chain has TRBV27 and TRBJ2-3; D perhaps matches TRBD1 (6 bases). Looked up from germline, CDR1 is MNHEY and CDR2 is SMNVEV (reference sequence). The germline V and J ends were trimmed by 6 bases and 6 bases, with 31 bases remaining between them. The CDR3 contains 19 residues.

CDR3 amino acids: CASSLSRASGGLPPYEQYF. The DNA of the CDR3 is TGTGCCAGCAGCTTAAGTAGGGCTAGCGGGGGGCTCCCGCCCTACGAGCAGTACTTC. The chain employs TRBV7-2 and TRBJ2-7; TRBD2 matches 11 bases. This CDR3 contains 19 residues. The germline V gene has CDR1 SGHTA and CDR2 FQGNSA. Trimming took 2 bases from V and 2 from J; bases not matched to a gene: 14.

This clone has just one count. The chain is built from TRBV5-4 and TRBJ1-1; D is possibly TRBD1 (5 bases). Germline CDR1 reads SGHNT; CDR2 reads YYREEE (reference sequence). Trimming cost V 4 bases and J 1 base, with 8 bases left between them. This CDR3 contains 13 residues. The CDR3 coding sequence is TGTGCCAGCAGCAACGACAGGAACACTGAAGCTTTCTTT. Translated, it gives CASSNDRNTEAFF.

The chain carries TRBV19 and TRBJ1-1; TRBD1 agrees at 8 bases. CDR1 is LNHDA, CDR2 SQIVND, per germline (reference sequence). The V gene end was trimmed by 8 bases and the J gene end by 4 bases; junction bases not matched to a gene: 15. The CDR3 length is 16 residues. The CDR3: CASGRQGSNPATEAFF. As DNA, the CDR3 is TGTGCCAGTGGCAGACAGGGGTCGAATCCTGCCACTGAAGCTTTCTTT.

The chain has TRBV30 and TRBJ1-4; 7 nucleotides agree with TRBD1. Germline CDR1 reads GTSNPN; CDR2 reads SVGIG (reference sequence). This CDR3 has 12 amino acids. Germline trimming cut 7 bases from V and 7 bases from J; bases unmatched to any gene: 6. Here the CDR3 DNA reads TGTGCCTTCGACAGGGTTGGTGAAAAACTGTTTTTT. It encodes CAFDRVGEKLFF.